A selection of T cell receptor beta chains follows, all from one sample in a study of control samples from healthy donors and cancer patients. TCRdb's copy holds only in-frame clones and misses some; the assay was immunoSEQ multiplex PCR. In the table there are tens of thousands of clones, 85% to 90% of which are singletons. The sequenced sample consisted of PBMCs. These receptors were taken from a man in his 60s with colorectal cancer. Each CDR3 is given with its conserved first and last residue. The D gene is left open where the match is weak. Size values are once, few and many counts, or a class for expanded clones, and some rows have none.

clone_size	d_call	j_call	v_call	cdr3_nt	cdr3_aa
-	-	TRBJ1-2	TRBV28	TGTGCCAGCACGGCCGCCGAGACAGCCTCTAACTATGGCTACACCTTC	CASTAAETASNYGYTF
-	-	TRBJ2-7	TRBV7-9	TGTGCCAGCAGCTTAGGCTTTGGGGAGCAGTACTTC	CASSLGFGEQYF
-	-	TRBJ2-5	TRBV5-4	TGTGCCAGCAGCTCCGCGGGTGGGCAGGGAAGGGAGACCCAGTACTTC	CASSSAGGQGRETQYF
-	TRBD1	TRBJ1-4	TRBV30	TGTGCCTGGAGTGTACCAGGGGGTCCTAATGAAAAACTGTTTTTT	CAWSVPGGPNEKLFF
-	TRBD2	TRBJ2-5	TRBV2	TGTGCCAGCAGCCCACCGGGACTAGCGGGGGAACCCCAGTACTTC	CASSPPGLAGEPQYF
-	-	TRBJ1-2	TRBV7-9	TGTGCCAGCAGCTCGACAGCTAACTATGGCTACACCTTC	CASSSTANYGYTF
-	-	TRBJ2-7	TRBV9	TGTGCCAGCAGCTCCCCACACACGTACAGCGAGCAGTACTTC	CASSSPHTYSEQYF
-	TRBD2	TRBJ2-1	TRBV9	TGTGCCAGCAGCGTAACTAGCGGGCCCTACAATGAGCAGTTCTTC	CASSVTSGPYNEQFF
few	-	TRBJ1-2	TRBV5-6	TGTGCCAGCACCTCCAGCGAGGGCTACACCTTC	CASTSSEGYTF
-	TRBD2	TRBJ2-3	TRBV5-4	TGTGCCAGCAGCGGGGCGGGGGTCACAGATACGCAGTATTTT	CASSGAGVTDTQYF
-	TRBD1	TRBJ2-5	TRBV5-1	TGCGCCAGCAGCAACTCCGGGACAGAAGAGACCCAGTACTTC	CASSNSGTEETQYF
-	TRBD1	TRBJ1-6	TRBV7-2	TGTGCCAGCAGCTTAGAGGCAGGGGGCCGTAATTCACCCCTCCACTTT	CASSLEAGGRNSPLHF
-	TRBD2	TRBJ2-4	TRBV27	TGTGCCAGCAGTTCTCTAGCGGGGGGAAGCCCCCTCAAAAACATTCAGTACTTC	CASSSLAGGSPLKNIQYF
-	TRBD1	TRBJ1-4	TRBV10-2	TGCGCCAGCAGTGAGTGGACAGGGGGCGATGAAAAACTGTTTTTT	CASSEWTGGDEKLFF
-	-	TRBJ2-2	TRBV7-2	TGTGCCAGCAGCTTAGGTGCTGCAGGGGTGACCGGGGAGCTGTTTTTT	CASSLGAAGVTGELFF
-	-	TRBJ1-4	TRBV12-3/TRBV12-4	TGTGCCAGCAGTATATTCAGGGCCGAAAAACTGTTTTTT	CASSIFRAEKLFF
-	-	TRBJ2-5	TRBV18	TGTGCCAGCTCAGAACAGGGAGGGCAAGAGACCCAGTACTTC	CASSEQGGQETQYF